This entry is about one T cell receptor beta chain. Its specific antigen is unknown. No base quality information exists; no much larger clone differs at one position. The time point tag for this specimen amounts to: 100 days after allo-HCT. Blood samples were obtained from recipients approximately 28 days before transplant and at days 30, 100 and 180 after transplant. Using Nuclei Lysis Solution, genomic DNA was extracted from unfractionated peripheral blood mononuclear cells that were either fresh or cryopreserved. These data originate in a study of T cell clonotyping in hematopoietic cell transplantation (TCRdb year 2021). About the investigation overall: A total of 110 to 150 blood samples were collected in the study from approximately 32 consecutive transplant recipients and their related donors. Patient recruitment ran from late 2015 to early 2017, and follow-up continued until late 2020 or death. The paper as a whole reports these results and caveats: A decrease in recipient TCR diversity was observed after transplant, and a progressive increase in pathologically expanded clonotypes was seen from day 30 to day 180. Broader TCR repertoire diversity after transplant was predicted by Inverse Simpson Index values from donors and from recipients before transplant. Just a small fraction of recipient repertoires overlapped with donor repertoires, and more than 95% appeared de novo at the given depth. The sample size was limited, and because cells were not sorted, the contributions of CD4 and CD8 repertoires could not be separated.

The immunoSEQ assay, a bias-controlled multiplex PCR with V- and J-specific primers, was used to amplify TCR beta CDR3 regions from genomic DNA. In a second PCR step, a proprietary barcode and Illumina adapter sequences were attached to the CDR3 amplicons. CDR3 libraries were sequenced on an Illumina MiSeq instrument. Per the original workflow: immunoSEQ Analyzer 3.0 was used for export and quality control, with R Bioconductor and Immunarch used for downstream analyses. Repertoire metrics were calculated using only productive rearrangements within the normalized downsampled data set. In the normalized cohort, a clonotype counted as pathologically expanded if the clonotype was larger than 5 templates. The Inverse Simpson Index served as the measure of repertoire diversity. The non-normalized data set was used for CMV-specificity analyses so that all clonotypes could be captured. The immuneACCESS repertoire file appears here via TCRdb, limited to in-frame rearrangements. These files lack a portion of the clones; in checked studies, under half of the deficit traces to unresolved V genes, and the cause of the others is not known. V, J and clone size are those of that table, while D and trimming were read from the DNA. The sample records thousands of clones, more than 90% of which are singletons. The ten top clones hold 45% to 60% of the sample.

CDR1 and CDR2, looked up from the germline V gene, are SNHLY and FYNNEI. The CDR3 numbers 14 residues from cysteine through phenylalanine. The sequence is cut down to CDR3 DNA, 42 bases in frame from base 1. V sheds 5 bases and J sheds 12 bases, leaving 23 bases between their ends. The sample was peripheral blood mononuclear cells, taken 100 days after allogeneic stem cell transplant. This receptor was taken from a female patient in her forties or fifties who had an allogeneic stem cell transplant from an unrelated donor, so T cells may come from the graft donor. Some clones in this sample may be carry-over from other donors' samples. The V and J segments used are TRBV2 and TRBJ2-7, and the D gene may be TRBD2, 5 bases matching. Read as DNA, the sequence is TGTGCCAGCAGTCGGTCTTCACAGACTACCGCGCCGTACTTC. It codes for CASSRSSQTTAPYF.